The entry that follows covers one T cell receptor (beta chain) sequence. Its antigen is undetermined. This record belongs to a study of T cell responses to AZD1222 COVID-19 vaccine. Broader study findings: Among AZD1222 vaccinees, only six or seven were seropositive at baseline. Clonal diversity was possibly underestimated, and white British individuals and females predominated among donors.

Using immunoSEQ multiplex PCR, the repertoire was profiled, and TCRdb retains in-frame clones only, with some absent. The sample includes 130,000 or so clones, 88% of them seen just once. The germline V gene encodes CDR1 SGHDN and CDR2 FVKESK. The CDR3 has 13 amino acids. V was clipped by 3 bases and J by 0 bases, with 5 bases between them. V usage is TRBV14 and J usage is TRBJ1-1, with unresolved D. The sequence derives from an adult who received the AZD1222 COVID-19 vaccine. The sample was peripheral blood, taken 28 days after the second AZD1222 dose. The CDR3 loop reads CASSHVMNTEAFF. CDR3 DNA sequence: TGTGCCAGCAGCCATGTCATGAACACTGAAGCTTTCTTT. The full variable domain, its missing parts supplied by reference TRBV14 and TRBJ1-1, is EAGVTQFPSHSVIEKGQTVTLRCDPISGHDNLYWYRRVMGKEIKFLLHFVKESKQDESGMPNNRFLAERTGGTYSTLKVQPAELEDSGVYFCASSHVMNTEAFFGQGTRLTVV.